This T cell receptor (beta chain) was captured by sequencing in a study of blood T cell repertoires in COVID-19. Participant age was about 18 to 89 years, and participants resided in roughly 25 US areas. Which cohort a participant joined came from the clinical history participants gave. Per germline, CDR1 LGHDT and CDR2 YNNKEL (reference sequence). Trimming left V 4 bases short and J 6 bases short, with 6 bases between. The length of the CDR3 is 12 residues. Source study methods: From reference gene primer amplification, estimates of nucleated cell counts were derived. Using immunoSEQ multiplex PCR, the repertoire was profiled, and TCRdb retains in-frame clones only, with some absent. The DNA was the basis for D and trimming; V, J and clone size are from that table. The sample lists 250,000 to 300,000 clones; 80% to 90% were seen once.

This sequence was found in a woman aged 50 to 65 who had been exposed to COVID-19. The chain carries TRBV3-1 (or the pseudogene TRBV3-2) and TRBJ2-2; D gene ambiguous. The sequenced material came from PBMCs or T cells enriched from blood (not recorded which). The CDR3 reads CASSPAAGELFF. CDR3 bases: TGTGCCAGCAGCCCCGCGGCCGGGGAGCTGTTTTTT.